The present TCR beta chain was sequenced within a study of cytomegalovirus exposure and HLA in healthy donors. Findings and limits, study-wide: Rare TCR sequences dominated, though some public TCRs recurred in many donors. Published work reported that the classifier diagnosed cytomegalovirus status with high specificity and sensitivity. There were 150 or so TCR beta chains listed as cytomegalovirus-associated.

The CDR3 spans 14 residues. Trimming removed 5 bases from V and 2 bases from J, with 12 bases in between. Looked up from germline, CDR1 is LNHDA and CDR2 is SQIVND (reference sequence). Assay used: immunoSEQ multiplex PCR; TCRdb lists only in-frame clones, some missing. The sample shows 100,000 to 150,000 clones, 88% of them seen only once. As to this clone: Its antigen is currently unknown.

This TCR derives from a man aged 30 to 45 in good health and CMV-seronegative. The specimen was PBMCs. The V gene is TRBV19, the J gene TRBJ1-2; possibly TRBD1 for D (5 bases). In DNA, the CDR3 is TGTGCCAGTAGTGCCGGGGGATGGAACTATGGCTACACCTTC. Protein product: CASSAGGWNYGYTF.